One sample yielded the 26 T cell receptor beta chains listed below, sequenced in a study of CXCR3-negative and CXCR3-positive naive CD8 T cells. Researchers prepared the TRB cDNA libraries using 5' RACE with UMI labels. TCRdb reprocessed the 5' RACE reads and stores each CDR3 protein as one record, lacking DNA. The table gives fewer than 90,000 distinct CDR3 sequences; the top ten clones make up about 1.6% of it. Material for sequencing was naive CXCR3- CD8+ T cells from blood. Documented subset: CD45RO-CCR7+CD27+CD95- naive CD8+ T cells lacking CXCR3 (TNR3-). The source is a human donor in good health. Some clones in this sample may be carry-over from other donors' samples.

The chain is built from TRBV5-1 and TRBJ1-5; the D call of TRBD1 rests on TCRdb alone, since no DNA is present to check it. The germline CDR1 and CDR2 sequences are SGHRS and YFSETQ. This CDR3 contains 15 residues. CDR3 protein: CASSLVQDPGQPQHF.

The gene calls are TRBV10-3 and TRBJ2-5; absent DNA, TCRdb's TRBD1 call cannot be checked. Per the germline V gene, CDR1 is ENHRY and CDR2 is SYGVKD. The CDR3 contains 14 residues. CDR3 region: CAISGTDTQETQYF.

The CDR3 sequence: CASSLLGRGNEQYF. The chain links TRBV7-8 to TRBJ2-7; TCRdb's D gene call, TRBD1, goes unchecked for lack of DNA. The CDR3 covers 14 residues. CDR1 SGHVS and CDR2 FQNEAQ come from the germline V gene.

This chain uses TRBV28 with TRBJ2-2; the TCRdb call, TRBD2, lacks DNA for checking. Germline V gene sequence: CDR1 MDHEN, CDR2 SYDVKM. The CDR3 is 15 amino acids. The CDR3 sequence: CASSPEFEGSGELFF.

The chain is built from TRBV29-1 and TRBJ2-2. CDR1 is SQVTM and CDR2 is ANQGSEA in the germline V gene. The CDR3 is made up of 11 amino acids. CDR3 protein: CSGVDTGELFF.

The V call is TRBV28, the J call TRBJ2-2. CDR1 and CDR2 from the germline V gene are MDHEN and SYDVKM. The CDR3 is 14 amino acids. The CDR3 spells CATERGSNTGELFF.

V and J are TRBV29-1 and TRBJ2-2; TCRdb picks TRBD1, but there is no DNA to check that call. The CDR3 spans 13 residues. From germline, CDR1 is SQVTM and CDR2 ANQGSEA. The CDR3 protein is CSVEVLDNRELFF.

V and J are TRBV20-1 and TRBJ2-4; TCRdb returns TRBD2, unconfirmable since there is no DNA. The germline CDR1 and CDR2 sequences are DFQATT and SNEGSKA (reference sequence). The length of the CDR3 is 19 residues. CDR3 residues: CSAENKGPKGSVAKNIQYF.

V and J are TRBV9 and TRBJ1-2; the TRBD1 assignment by TCRdb is unverifiable without DNA. The germline CDR1 and CDR2 sequences are SGDLS and YYNGEE. CDR3 length equals 13 residues. CDR3 protein: CASSVTGQRGYTF.

This sequence joins TRBV7-2 and TRBJ2-7. The CDR3 is made up of 13 amino acids. Germline V gene data show CDR1 as SGHTA and CDR2 as FQGNSA. CDR3: CASSPYGSYEQYF.

This sequence joins TRBV10-3 and TRBJ2-3; there is no DNA to check the TCRdb D call of TRBD2. Germline loops: CDR1 ENHRY, CDR2 SYGVKD. The CDR3 runs 18 residues. CDR3 loop: CAIPRGDLAGASTDTQYF.

The chain is built from TRBV10-1 and TRBJ2-5; TCRdb's D call of TRBD1 is untestable without DNA. Germline CDR1 reads WNHNN; CDR2 reads SYGVQD (reference sequence). The CDR3 runs 17 residues. CDR3 sequence: CASSEGTHRGVEETQYF.

This chain joins TRBV29-1 and TRBJ2-3; TCRdb returns TRBD2, unconfirmable since there is no DNA. CDR1 and CDR2 (germline): SQVTM, ANQGSEA. This CDR3 is 14 amino acids long. The CDR3 is CSVEIAGGGDTQYF.

The chain has TRBV3-1 and TRBJ2-7; TCRdb picks TRBD1, but there is no DNA to check that call. The CDR3 length is 14 residues. Germline CDR1 is LGHDT and CDR2 is YNNKEL (reference sequence). CDR3 sequence: CASSPGQGVGEQYF.

V is TRBV29-1 and J is TRBJ2-6. The CDR3 is 13 residues long. Germline CDR1 is SQVTM and CDR2 is ANQGSEA. This CDR3 is CSAVGSGANVLTF.

The CDR3 reads CASSLGGAGEQYF. The chain is built from TRBV12-3 or TRBV12-4 and TRBJ2-7; TCRdb indicates TRBD2, and absent DNA this call remains unverified. This CDR3 has 13 amino acids.

The chain has TRBV5-1 and TRBJ2-2. CDR1 and CDR2 (germline): SGHRS, YFSETQ. The length of the CDR3 is 14 residues. The CDR3 region is CASSLVGSGGELFF.

The chain's CDR3 is CASRKQWRQYF. This chain connects TRBV12-3 or TRBV12-4 to TRBJ2-7. The CDR3 loop spans 11 amino acids.

The chain recombines TRBV29-1 with TRBJ1-1. CDR3 length equals 11 residues. CDR1 and CDR2 from the germline V gene are SQVTM and ANQGSEA. The CDR3 loop reads CSVEGSVGAFF. Full variable domain (remainder filled in from reference TRBV29-1 and TRBJ1-1): SAVISQKPSRDICQRGTSLTIQCQVDSQVTMMFWYRQQPGQSLTLIATANQGSEATYESGFVIDKFPISRPNLTFSTLTVSNMSPEDSSIYLCSVEGSVGAFFGQGTRLTVV.

The chain links TRBV7-8 to TRBJ2-3; TCRdb returns TRBD1, unconfirmable since there is no DNA. Germline CDR1 and CDR2: SGHVS and FQNEAQ. The CDR3 is 16 residues long. The CDR3: CASSLILRGGTDTQYF. Full variable domain (rest looked up from reference TRBV7-8 and TRBJ2-3): GAGVSQSPRYKVAKRGQDVALRCDPISGHVSLFWYQQALGQGPEFLTYFQNEAQLDKSGLPSDRFFAERPEGSVSTLKIQRTQQEDSAVYLCASSLILRGGTDTQYFGPGTRLTVL.

This chain links TRBV27 with TRBJ1-1; TCRdb calls TRBD1, which cannot be checked without DNA. The germline CDR1 and CDR2 sequences are MNHEY and SMNVEV (reference sequence). CDR3 size: 15 residues. This CDR3 reads CASSSGQNGNTEAFF.

The chain is built from TRBV19 and TRBJ1-1; TCRdb lists TRBD1, though no DNA is available to test this call. The germline V gene has CDR1 LNHDA and CDR2 SQIVND (reference sequence). The CDR3 runs 14 residues. The CDR3 loop reads CARSPGTGGTEAFF. Full variable domain (rest looked up from reference TRBV19 and TRBJ1-1): DGGITQSPKYLFRKEGQNVTLSCEQNLNHDAMYWYRQDPGQGLRLIYYSQIVNDFQKGDIAEGYSVSREKKESFPLTVTSAQKNPTAFYLCARSPGTGGTEAFFGQGTRLTVV.

This chain links TRBV5-1 with TRBJ2-7. CDR1 SGHRS and CDR2 YFSETQ come from the germline V gene. This CDR3 has 14 residues. CDR3 sequence reads: CASSWGPNSYEQYF.

V and J are TRBV5-1 and TRBJ1-2; TCRdb designates TRBD1, a call that cannot be tested without DNA. The germline V gene has CDR1 SGHRS and CDR2 YFSETQ. CDR3 length: 15 amino acids. Here the CDR3 reads CASSSEGENYYGYTF. Filled out from reference TRBV5-1 and TRBJ1-2, the complete variable domain reads KAGVTQTPRYLIKTRGQQVTLSCSPISGHRSVSWYQQTPGQGLQFLFEYFSETQRNKGNFPGRFSGRQFSNSRSEMNVSTLELGDSALYLCASSSEGENYYGYTFGSGTRLTVV.

The chain uses TRBV13 and TRBJ2-7. The CDR3 runs to 12 residues. From germline, CDR1 is PRHDT and CDR2 FYEKMQ (reference sequence). CDR3 region: CASSNNNYEQYF.

The chain links TRBV28 to TRBJ2-3. CDR1 MDHEN and CDR2 SYDVKM come from the germline V gene. The length of the CDR3 is 13 residues. CDR3 in amino acids: CASSLSSADTQYF.